This T cell receptor beta chain was sequenced for a study of T cell changes during pregnancy in multiple sclerosis. Data came from immunoSEQ multiplex PCR; TCRdb stores just in-frame clones and leaves some out. The profile covers about 77,000 clones, with about 89% appearing a single time and about 1.9% taken by the ten largest. Germline CDR1 reads SGHTA; CDR2 reads FQGTGA. The CDR3 runs 13 residues. The V and J ends lost 2 bases and 0 bases respectively, with 4 bases between them. The chain recombines TRBV7-3 with TRBJ1-1; no definite D call. This specimen was peripheral blood, taken before pregnancy. This clonotype was obtained from a female donor with multiple sclerosis, enrolled in a pregnancy study. This chain's CDR3 is CASSLVMNTEAFF. In DNA, the CDR3 is TGTGCCAGCAGCTTAGTCATGAACACTGAAGCTTTCTTT. The variable domain in full, with the rest retrieved from reference TRBV7-3 and TRBJ1-1, is GAGVSQTPSNKVTEKGKYVELRCDPISGHTALYWYRQSLGQGPEFLIYFQGTGAADDSGLPNDRFFAVRPEGSVSTLKIQRTERGDSAVYLCASSLVMNTEAFFGQGTRLTVV.